This TCR beta chain stems from a study of blood T cell repertoires in COVID-19. About the research overall: Sites across the United States, Italy and Spain contributed samples from acute and convalescent COVID-19.

Germline V gene sequence: CDR1 LNHDA, CDR2 SQIVND (reference sequence). This CDR3 is built from 16 residues. V lost 7 bases and J 0 bases, leaving 15 bases between the germline ends. Libraries were prepared by immunoSEQ multiplex PCR; TCRdb keeps only in-frame clonotypes and omits some of them. The sample includes some 80,000 clones, around 90% of them seen just once. The receptor was derived from a woman aged 50 to 65 with active or convalescent COVID-19. The sequenced material came from peripheral blood. The chain is built from TRBV19 and TRBJ1-4, with D possibly matching TRBD1 (6 bases). The CDR3 nucleotides read TGTGCCAGTAACTCTCCCAGGGGCACAACTAATGAAAAACTGTTTTTT. It translates to CASNSPRGTTNEKLFF.